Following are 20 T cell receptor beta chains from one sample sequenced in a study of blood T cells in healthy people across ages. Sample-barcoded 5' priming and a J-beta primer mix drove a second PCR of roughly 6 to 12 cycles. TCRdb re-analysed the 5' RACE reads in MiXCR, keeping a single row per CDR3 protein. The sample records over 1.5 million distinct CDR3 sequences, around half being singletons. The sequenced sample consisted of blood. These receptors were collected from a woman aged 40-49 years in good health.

The CDR3 sequence: CASRLADRDYEQYF. In nucleotides, the CDR3 is TGCGCCAGCAGACTAGCGGACAGGGACTACGAGCAGTACTTC. This rearrangement joins TRBV5-1 to TRBJ2-7; perhaps D is TRBD1 or TRBD2 (8 bases each). The CDR3 runs to 14 residues. Trimming removed 5 bases from V and 3 bases from J, with 15 bases in between. Germline CDR1 is SGHRS and CDR2 is YFSETQ.

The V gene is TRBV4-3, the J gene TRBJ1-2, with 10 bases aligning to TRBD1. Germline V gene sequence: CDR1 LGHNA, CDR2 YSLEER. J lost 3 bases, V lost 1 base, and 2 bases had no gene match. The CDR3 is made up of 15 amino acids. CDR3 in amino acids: CASSQVGQGDYGYTF. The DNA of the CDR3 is TGCGCCAGCAGCCAAGTAGGACAGGGGGACTATGGCTACACCTTC.

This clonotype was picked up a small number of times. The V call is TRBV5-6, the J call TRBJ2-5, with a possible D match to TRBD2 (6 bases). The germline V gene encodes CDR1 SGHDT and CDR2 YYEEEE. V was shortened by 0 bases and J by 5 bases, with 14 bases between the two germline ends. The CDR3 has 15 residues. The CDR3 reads CASSLGASGGETQYF. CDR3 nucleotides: TGTGCCAGCAGCTTGGGAGCGTCAGGAGGGGAGACCCAGTACTTC.

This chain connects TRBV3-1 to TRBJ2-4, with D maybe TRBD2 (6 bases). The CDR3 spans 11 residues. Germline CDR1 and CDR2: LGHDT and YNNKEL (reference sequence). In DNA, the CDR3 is TGTGCGGGACTTGGCAAAAACATTCAGTACTTC. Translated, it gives CAGLGKNIQYF. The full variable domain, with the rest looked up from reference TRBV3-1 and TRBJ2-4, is DTAVSQTPKYLVTQMGNDKSIKCEQNLGHDTMYWYKQDSKKFLKIMFSYNNKELIINETVPNRFSPKSPDKAHLNLHINSLELGDSAVYFCAGLGKNIQYFGAGTRLSVL.

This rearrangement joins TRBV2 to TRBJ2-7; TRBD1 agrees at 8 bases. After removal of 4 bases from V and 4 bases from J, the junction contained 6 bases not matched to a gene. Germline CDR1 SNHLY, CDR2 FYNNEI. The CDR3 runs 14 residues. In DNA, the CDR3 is TGTGCCAGCAGTGGACAGGGGTCCGGATACGAGCAGTACTTC. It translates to CASSGQGSGYEQYF.

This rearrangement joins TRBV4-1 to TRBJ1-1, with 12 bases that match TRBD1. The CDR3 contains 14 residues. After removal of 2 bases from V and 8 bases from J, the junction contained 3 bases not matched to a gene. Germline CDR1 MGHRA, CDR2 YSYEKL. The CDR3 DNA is TGCGCCAGCAGCCAAAGGGACAGGGGGCTAGAAGCTTTCTTT. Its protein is CASSQRDRGLEAFF.

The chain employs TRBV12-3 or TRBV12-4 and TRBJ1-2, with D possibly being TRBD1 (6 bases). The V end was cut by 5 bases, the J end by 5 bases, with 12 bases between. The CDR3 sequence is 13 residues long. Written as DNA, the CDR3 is TGTGCCAGCAGTCAATCAACAGGGTATGGCTACACCTTC. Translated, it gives CASSQSTGYGYTF.

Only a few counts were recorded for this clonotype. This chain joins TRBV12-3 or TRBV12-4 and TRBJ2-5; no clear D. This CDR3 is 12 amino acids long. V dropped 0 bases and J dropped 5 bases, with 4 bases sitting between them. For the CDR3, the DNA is TGTGCCAGCAGTTTAGCTATTGAGACCCAGTACTTC. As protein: CASSLAIETQYF.

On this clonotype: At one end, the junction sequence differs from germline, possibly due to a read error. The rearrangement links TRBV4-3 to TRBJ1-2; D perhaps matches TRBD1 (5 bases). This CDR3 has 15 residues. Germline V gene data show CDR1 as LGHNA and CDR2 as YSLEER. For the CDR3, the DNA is TGCACCAGCAGCCAAGAAGGGATTGGAAGGGGCGGCTACACCTTC. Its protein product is CTSSQEGIGRGGYTF.

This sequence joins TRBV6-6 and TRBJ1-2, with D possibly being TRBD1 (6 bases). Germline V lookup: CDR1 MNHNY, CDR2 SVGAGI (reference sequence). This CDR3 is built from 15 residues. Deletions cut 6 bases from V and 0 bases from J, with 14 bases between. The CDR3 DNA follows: TGTGCCAGCAGCTACGACAGGATAACTAACTATGGCTACACCTTC. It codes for CASSYDRITNYGYTF.

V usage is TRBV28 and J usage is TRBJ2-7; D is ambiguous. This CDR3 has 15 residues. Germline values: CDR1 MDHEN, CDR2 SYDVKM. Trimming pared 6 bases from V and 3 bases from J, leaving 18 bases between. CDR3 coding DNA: TGTGCCAGCAGCCCCAGAGGCGCAGGTCACTACGAGCAGTACTTC. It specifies CASSPRGAGHYEQYF.

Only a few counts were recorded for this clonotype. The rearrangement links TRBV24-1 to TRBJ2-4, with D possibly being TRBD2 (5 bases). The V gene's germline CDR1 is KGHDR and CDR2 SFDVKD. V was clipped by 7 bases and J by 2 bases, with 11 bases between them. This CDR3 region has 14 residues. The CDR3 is CATRTGETKNIQYF. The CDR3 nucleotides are TGTGCCACCAGGACCGGGGAAACCAAAAACATTCAGTACTTC.

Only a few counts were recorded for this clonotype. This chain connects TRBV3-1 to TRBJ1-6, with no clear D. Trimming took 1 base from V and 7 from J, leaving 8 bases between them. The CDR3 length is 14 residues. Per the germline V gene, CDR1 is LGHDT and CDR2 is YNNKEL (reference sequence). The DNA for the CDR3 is TGTGCCAGCAGCCAAGTGGCGGGGAATTCACCCCTCCACTTT. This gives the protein CASSQVAGNSPLHF.

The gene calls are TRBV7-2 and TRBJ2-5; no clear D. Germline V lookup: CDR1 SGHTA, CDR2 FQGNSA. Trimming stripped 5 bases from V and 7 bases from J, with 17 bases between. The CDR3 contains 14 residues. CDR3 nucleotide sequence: TGTGCCAGCAGCGTAAACCCGGCCTCGGGGACCCAGTACTTC. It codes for CASSVNPASGTQYF. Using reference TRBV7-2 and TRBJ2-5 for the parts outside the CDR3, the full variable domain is GAGVSQSPSNKVTEKGKDVELRCDPISGHTALYWYRQSLGQGLEFLIYFQGNSAPDKSGLPSDRFSAERTGGSVSTLTIQRTQQEDSAVYLCASSVNPASGTQYFGPGTRLLVL.

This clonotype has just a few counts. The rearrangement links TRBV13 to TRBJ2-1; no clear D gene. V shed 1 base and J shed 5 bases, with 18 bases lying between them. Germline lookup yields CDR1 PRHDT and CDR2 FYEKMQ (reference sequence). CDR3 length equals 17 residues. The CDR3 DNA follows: TGTGCCAGCAGCTTAGAGGGCTATGGGGTTCGGGACAATGAGCAGTTCTTC. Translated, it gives CASSLEGYGVRDNEQFF.

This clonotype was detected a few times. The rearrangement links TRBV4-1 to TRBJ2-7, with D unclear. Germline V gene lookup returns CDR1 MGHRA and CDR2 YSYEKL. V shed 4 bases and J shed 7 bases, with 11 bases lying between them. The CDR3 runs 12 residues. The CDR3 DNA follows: TGCGCCAGCAGCCCAATGGTCGGGGAGCAGTACTTC. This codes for CASSPMVGEQYF.

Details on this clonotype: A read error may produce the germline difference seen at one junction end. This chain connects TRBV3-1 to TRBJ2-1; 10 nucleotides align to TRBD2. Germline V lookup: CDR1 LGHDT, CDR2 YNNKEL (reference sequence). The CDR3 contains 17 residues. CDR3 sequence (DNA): TGTACCAGCAGCCAAGATTCGCTAGCGGGGGCCTACAATGAGCAGTTCTTC. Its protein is CTSSQDSLAGAYNEQFF.

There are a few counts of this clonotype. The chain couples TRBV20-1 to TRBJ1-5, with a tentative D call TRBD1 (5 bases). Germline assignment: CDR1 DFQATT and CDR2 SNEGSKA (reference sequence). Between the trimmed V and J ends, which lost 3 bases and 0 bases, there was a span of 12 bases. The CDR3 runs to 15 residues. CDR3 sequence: CSASGAVYSNQPQHF. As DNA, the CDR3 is TGCAGTGCTAGTGGGGCAGTTTATAGCAATCAGCCCCAGCATTTT.

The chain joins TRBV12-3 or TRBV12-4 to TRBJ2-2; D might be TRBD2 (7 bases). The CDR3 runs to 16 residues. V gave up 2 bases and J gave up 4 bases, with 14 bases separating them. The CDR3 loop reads CASSLPRGGGTGELFF. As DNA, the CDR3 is TGTGCCAGCAGTTTACCACGGGGAGGGGGCACCGGGGAGCTGTTTTTT.

The chain's CDR3 is CASSGSASGYEQYF. The CDR3 DNA sequence: TGTGCCAGCAGTGGGTCGGCTAGTGGCTACGAGCAGTACTTC. V is TRBV2 and J is TRBJ2-7; no firm D call. Germline V gene lookup returns CDR1 SNHLY and CDR2 FYNNEI. Trimming cost V 4 bases and J 3 bases, with 13 bases left between them. The CDR3 has 14 amino acids.